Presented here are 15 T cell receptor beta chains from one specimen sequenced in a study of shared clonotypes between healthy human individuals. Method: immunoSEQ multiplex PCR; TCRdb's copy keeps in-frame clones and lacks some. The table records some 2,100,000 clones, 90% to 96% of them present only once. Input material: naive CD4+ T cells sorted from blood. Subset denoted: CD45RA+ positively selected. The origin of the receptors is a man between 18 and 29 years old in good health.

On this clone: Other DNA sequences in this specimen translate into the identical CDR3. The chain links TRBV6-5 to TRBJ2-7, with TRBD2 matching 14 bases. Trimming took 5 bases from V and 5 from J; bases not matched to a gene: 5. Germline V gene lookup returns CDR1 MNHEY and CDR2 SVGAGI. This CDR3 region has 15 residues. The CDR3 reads CASSRGTSGSNEQYF. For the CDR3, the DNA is TGTGCCAGCAGTCGCGGGACTAGCGGGAGTAACGAGCAGTACTTC.

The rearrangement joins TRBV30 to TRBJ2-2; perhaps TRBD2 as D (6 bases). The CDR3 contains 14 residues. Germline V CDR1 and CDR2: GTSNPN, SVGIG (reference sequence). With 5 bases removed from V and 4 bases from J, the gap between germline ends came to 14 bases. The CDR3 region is CAWGPGLFTGELFF. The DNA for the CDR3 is TGTGCCTGGGGGCCGGGACTTTTCACCGGGGAGCTGTTTTTT.

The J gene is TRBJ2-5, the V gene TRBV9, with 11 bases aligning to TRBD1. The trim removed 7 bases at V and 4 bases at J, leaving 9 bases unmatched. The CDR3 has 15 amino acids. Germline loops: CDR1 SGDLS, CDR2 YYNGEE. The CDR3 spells CASCRTGGFSETQYF. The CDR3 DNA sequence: TGTGCCAGCTGCAGGACAGGGGGCTTTTCAGAGACCCAGTACTTC.

CDR3 protein: CASRFSSYNSPLHF. Here the CDR3 DNA reads TGTGCCAGCAGGTTTAGCTCCTATAATTCACCCCTCCACTTT. This chain joins TRBV27 and TRBJ1-6; D is uncertain. Trimming removed 6 bases from V and 0 bases from J, with 6 bases in between. The CDR3 sequence is 14 residues long. Germline V gives CDR1 MNHEY, CDR2 SMNVEV (reference sequence).

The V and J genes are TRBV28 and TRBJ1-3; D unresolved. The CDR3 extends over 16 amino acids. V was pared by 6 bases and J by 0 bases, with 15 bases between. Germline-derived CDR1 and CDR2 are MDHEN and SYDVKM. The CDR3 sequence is CASSLSGVSSGNTIYF. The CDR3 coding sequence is TGTGCCAGCAGCCTGTCCGGAGTCTCCTCTGGAAACACCATATATTTT.

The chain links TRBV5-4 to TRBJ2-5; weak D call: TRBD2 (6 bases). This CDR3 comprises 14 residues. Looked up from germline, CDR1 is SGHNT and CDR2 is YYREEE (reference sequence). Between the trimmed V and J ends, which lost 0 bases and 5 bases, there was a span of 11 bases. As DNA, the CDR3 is TGTGCCAGCAGCTTGGTCGGGGCGGGGGAGACCCAGTACTTC. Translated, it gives CASSLVGAGETQYF.

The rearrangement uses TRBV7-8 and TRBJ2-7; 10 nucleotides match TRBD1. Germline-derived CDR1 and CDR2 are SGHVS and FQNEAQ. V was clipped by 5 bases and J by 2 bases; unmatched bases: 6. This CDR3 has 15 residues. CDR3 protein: CASSPLGTGAYEQYF. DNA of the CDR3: TGTGCCAGCAGCCCGTTGGGGACAGGGGCCTACGAGCAGTACTTC.

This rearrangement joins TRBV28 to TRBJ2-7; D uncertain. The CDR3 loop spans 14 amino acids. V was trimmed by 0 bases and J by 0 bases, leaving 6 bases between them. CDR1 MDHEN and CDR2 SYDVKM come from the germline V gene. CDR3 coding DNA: TGTGCCAGCAGTTTATGGCAGAACTCCTACGAGCAGTACTTC. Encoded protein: CASSLWQNSYEQYF.

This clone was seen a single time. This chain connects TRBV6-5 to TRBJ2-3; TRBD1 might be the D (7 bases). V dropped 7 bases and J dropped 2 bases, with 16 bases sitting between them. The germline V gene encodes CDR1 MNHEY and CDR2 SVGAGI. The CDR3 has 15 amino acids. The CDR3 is CASIPGGQTTDTQYF. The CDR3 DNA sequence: TGTGCCAGCATCCCCGGGGGACAGACCACAGATACGCAGTATTTT.

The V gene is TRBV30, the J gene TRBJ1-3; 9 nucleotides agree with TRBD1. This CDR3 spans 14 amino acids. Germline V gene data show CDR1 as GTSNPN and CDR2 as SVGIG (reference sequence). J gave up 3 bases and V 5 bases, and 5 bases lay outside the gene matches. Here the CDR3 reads CAWGPGQGGNTIYF. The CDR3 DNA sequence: TGTGCCTGGGGACCGGGACAGGGTGGAAACACCATATATTTT.

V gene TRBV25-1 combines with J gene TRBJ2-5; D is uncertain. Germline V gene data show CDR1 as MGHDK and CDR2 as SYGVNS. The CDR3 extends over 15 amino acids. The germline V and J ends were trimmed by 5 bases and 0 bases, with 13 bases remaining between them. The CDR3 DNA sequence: TGTGCCAGCAGTAAGCCAGGACGGTACCAAGAGACCCAGTACTTC. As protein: CASSKPGRYQETQYF.

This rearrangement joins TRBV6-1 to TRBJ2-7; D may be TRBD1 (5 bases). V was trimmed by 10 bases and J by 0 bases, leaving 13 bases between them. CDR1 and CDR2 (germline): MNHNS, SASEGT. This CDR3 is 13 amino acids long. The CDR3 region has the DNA TGTGCCATTGATAGGGGAAGCTCCTACGAGCAGTACTTC. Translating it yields CAIDRGSSYEQYF.

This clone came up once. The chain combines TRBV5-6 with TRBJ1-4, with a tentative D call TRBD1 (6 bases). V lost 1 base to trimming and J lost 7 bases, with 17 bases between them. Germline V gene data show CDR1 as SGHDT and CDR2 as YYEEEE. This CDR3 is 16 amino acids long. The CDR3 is CASSLLTSGASEKLFF. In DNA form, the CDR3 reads TGTGCCAGCAGCTTGTTGACCTCGGGGGCGAGTGAAAAACTGTTTTTT.

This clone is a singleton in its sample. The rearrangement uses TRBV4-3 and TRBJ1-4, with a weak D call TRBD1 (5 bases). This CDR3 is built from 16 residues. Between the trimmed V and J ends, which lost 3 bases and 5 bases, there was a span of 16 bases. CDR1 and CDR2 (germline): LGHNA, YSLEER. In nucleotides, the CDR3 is TGCGCCAGCAGCCAGGGCCGGGACGGACGAAATGAAAAACTGTTTTTT. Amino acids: CASSQGRDGRNEKLFF.

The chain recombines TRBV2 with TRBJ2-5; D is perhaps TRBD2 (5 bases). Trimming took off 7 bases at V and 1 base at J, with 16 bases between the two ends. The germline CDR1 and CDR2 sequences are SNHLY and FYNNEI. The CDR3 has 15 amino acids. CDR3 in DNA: TGTGCCAGCACTGCAAACGGAGGCTCCCAAGAGACCCAGTACTTC. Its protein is CASTANGGSQETQYF.